The 22 T cell receptor beta chains below all came from one sample that was sequenced in a study of blood T cell repertoires in COVID-19. Using immunoSEQ multiplex PCR, the repertoire was profiled, and TCRdb retains in-frame clones only, with some absent. The sample carries roughly 260,000 clones, approximately 91% recorded once. The sequenced sample was PBMCs or T cells enriched from blood (not recorded which). The receptors were sampled from a human donor in a cohort exposed to, infected with or recovered from COVID-19 (not recorded which). The donor label of this sample is uncertain.

The chain joins TRBV4-3 to TRBJ1-6; 10 nucleotides agree with TRBD1. CDR1 LGHNA and CDR2 YSLEER come from the germline V gene. The CDR3 has 16 residues. The ends lost 3 bases at V and 4 bases at J; junction bases unmatched: 3. The DNA for the CDR3 is TGCGCCAGCAGCCACGGGACAGGGGATTATAATTCACCCCTCCACTTT. It codes for CASSHGTGDYNSPLHF.

The chain combines TRBV7-4 with TRBJ2-5; TRBD2 agrees at 13 bases. The J segment lost 1 base and the V segment lost 7 bases, leaving 9 bases of the junction unmatched. Germline V gene lookup returns CDR1 SGHVT and CDR2 SQSDAQ. The CDR3 totals 17 residues. The chain's CDR3 is CASTQRGLAGVQETQYF. CDR3 DNA: TGTGCCAGCACCCAGAGAGGACTAGCGGGGGTCCAAGAGACCCAGTACTTC. Variable domain in full (rest from reference TRBV7-4 and TRBJ2-5): GAGVSQSPRYKVAKRGRDVALRCDSISGHVTLYWYRQTLGQGSEVLTYSQSDAQRDKSGRPSGRFSAERPERSVSTLKIQRTEQGDSAVYLCASTQRGLAGVQETQYFGPGTRLLVL.

This rearrangement joins TRBV7-3 to TRBJ2-2; TRBD2 agrees at 10 bases. CDR1 and CDR2 from the germline V gene are SGHTA and FQGTGA. The CDR3 runs to 16 residues. The junction had 10 bases not matched to a gene; V was cut back by 5 bases and J by 7 bases. The chain's CDR3 is CASSPRLAGDGGELFF. CDR3 sequence (DNA): TGTGCCAGCAGCCCTAGGCTAGCGGGGGACGGCGGGGAGCTGTTTTTT. Together with reference TRBV7-3 and TRBJ2-2, the CDR3 gives the full variable domain: GAGVSQTPSNKVTEKGKYVELRCDPISGHTALYWYRQSLGQGPEFLIYFQGTGAADDSGLPNDRFFAVRPEGSVSTLKIQRTERGDSAVYLCASSPRLAGDGGELFFGEGSRLTVL.

The V call is TRBV6-6, the J call TRBJ1-2; no reliable D call. The CDR3 covers 16 residues. From germline, CDR1 is MNHNY and CDR2 SVGAGI (reference sequence). V lost 4 bases to trimming and J lost 3 bases, with 18 bases between them. The CDR3 bases are TGTGCCAGCAGTTTCGTCGGCGGCGTAGGAGACTATGGCTACACCTTC. It encodes CASSFVGGVGDYGYTF.

The chain links TRBV24-1 to TRBJ1-5; D is undetermined. Germline V gene sequence: CDR1 KGHDR, CDR2 SFDVKD. V was shortened by 9 bases and J by 0 bases, with 11 bases between the two germline ends. CDR3 length: 14 amino acids. The CDR3 sequence: CATSEIDSNQPQHF. CDR3 nucleotides: TGTGCCACCTCTGAGATAGATAGCAATCAGCCCCAGCATTTT.

The V and J genes are TRBV30 and TRBJ1-6; TRBD1 aligns across 8 bases. The CDR3 consists of 13 residues. Germline V CDR1 and CDR2: GTSNPN, SVGIG (reference sequence). The ends lost 2 bases at V and 12 bases at J; junction bases unmatched: 6. The CDR3 nucleotides are TGTGCCTGGAGTCAGGGGGCAATGCAACCCCTCCACTTT. It specifies CAWSQGAMQPLHF.

The table lists this clone with a count of one. The chain couples TRBV12-3 or TRBV12-4 to TRBJ2-7; D gene ambiguous. The length of the CDR3 is 12 residues. V lost 2 bases to trimming and J lost 6 bases, with 8 bases between them. Here the CDR3 DNA reads TGTGCCAGCAGTTTAATTCCAGGCGAGCAGTACTTC. Its protein is CASSLIPGEQYF.

The V gene is TRBV3-1 (or the pseudogene TRBV3-2), the J gene TRBJ2-3, with 8 bases aligning to TRBD2. Germline CDR1 LGHDT, CDR2 YNNKEL (reference sequence). With 1 base clipped from V and 3 bases from J, the junction kept 3 bases outside the gene matches. The CDR3 loop spans 15 amino acids. CDR3 residues: CASSQVAGRTDTQYF. The CDR3 DNA sequence: TGTGCCAGCAGCCAAGTAGCGGGACGAACAGATACGCAGTATTTT.

V is TRBV6-5 and J is TRBJ2-7, with D unresolved. Germline V lookup: CDR1 MNHEY, CDR2 SVGAGI. CDR3 size: 14 residues. V was shortened by 2 bases and J by 3 bases, with 11 bases between the two germline ends. CDR3 in amino acids: CASSYAESIYEQYF. CDR3 nucleotides: TGTGCCAGCAGTTACGCGGAGAGTATCTACGAGCAGTACTTC.

The chain has TRBV7-9 and TRBJ2-1; 9 positions agree with TRBD2. This CDR3 has 15 amino acids. With 3 bases clipped from V and 10 bases from J, the junction kept 10 bases outside the gene matches. Looked up from germline, CDR1 is SEHNR and CDR2 is FQNEAQ (reference sequence). CDR3 nucleotides: TGTGCCAGCAGCTTTTTTGAGCGGGGGGACTCGGAGCAGTTCTTC. Amino acids: CASSFFERGDSEQFF. Filled out from reference TRBV7-9 and TRBJ2-1, the complete variable domain reads DTGVSQNPRHKITKRGQNVTFRCDPISEHNRLYWYRQTLGQGPEFLTYFQNEAQLEKSRLLSDRFSAERPKGSFSTLEIQRTEQGDSAMYLCASSFFERGDSEQFFGPGTRLTVL.

The J gene is TRBJ2-3, the V gene TRBV7-9; 10 bases are shared with TRBD1. The V gene end was trimmed by 3 bases and the J gene end by 8 bases; junction bases not matched to a gene: 8. The length of the CDR3 is 15 residues. The germline V gene has CDR1 SEHNR and CDR2 FQNEAQ (reference sequence). This chain's CDR3 is CASSFGTGEKITQYF. CDR3 coding DNA: TGTGCCAGCAGCTTTGGGACAGGGGAAAAAATTACGCAGTATTTT.

This chain links TRBV7-9 with TRBJ1-2, with 7 bases identical to TRBD1. Trimming at V came to 0 bases and at J to 8 bases, leaving 6 bases not matched to a gene. The germline gives CDR1 SEHNR, CDR2 FQNEAQ (reference sequence). This CDR3 is built from 14 residues. CDR3 nucleotide sequence: TGTGCCAGCAGCTTAGCGTCGACAGGGAAAGGCTACACCTTC. Protein sequence: CASSLASTGKGYTF.

About this clone itself: Other DNA variants within this sample encode the same CDR3. V and J are TRBV5-6 and TRBJ1-1, with D possibly matching TRBD1 (6 bases). V was shortened by 3 bases and J by 2 bases, with 11 bases between the two germline ends. Per germline, CDR1 SGHDT and CDR2 YYEEEE. The CDR3 runs 14 residues. The CDR3 coding sequence is TGTGCCAGCAGCTCCGGACAGCTAAACACTGAAGCTTTCTTT. Protein: CASSSGQLNTEAFF. Combining the CDR3 with reference TRBV5-6 and TRBJ1-1 gives the whole variable domain DAGVTQSPTHLIKTRGQQVTLRCSPKSGHDTVSWYQQALGQGPQFIFQYYEEEERQRGNFPDRFSGHQFPNYSSELNVNALLLGDSALYLCASSSGQLNTEAFFGQGTRLTVV.

This sequence joins TRBV19 and TRBJ1-3, with D unresolved. Germline loops: CDR1 LNHDA, CDR2 SQIVND (reference sequence). The CDR3 sequence is 12 residues long. V was clipped by 7 bases and J by 10 bases, with 14 bases between them. The CDR3 DNA reads TGTGCCAGTAATACAGCTTTGAGTACCATATATTTT. It codes for CASNTALSTIYF.

This CDR3 reads CASSLASGGGTDTQYF. CDR3 bases: TGTGCCAGCAGCTTAGCTTCGGGGGGCGGCACAGATACGCAGTATTTT. This chain joins TRBV7-2 and TRBJ2-3, with D possibly TRBD2 on 7 matching bases. CDR1 SGHTA and CDR2 FQGNSA come from the germline V gene. This CDR3 is 16 amino acids long. V shed 0 bases and J shed 1 base, with 11 bases lying between them.

This clone was seen only a few times. The V call is TRBV24-1, the J call TRBJ2-1; the D gene is possibly TRBD1 (6 bases). The germline V gene encodes CDR1 KGHDR and CDR2 SFDVKD. The CDR3 sequence is 13 residues long. V was shortened by 5 bases and J by 7 bases, with 11 bases between the two germline ends. The CDR3 bases are TGTGCCACCAGTGGCGTAGGGGGTAATGAGCAGTTCTTC. Amino acids: CATSGVGGNEQFF.

The chain recombines TRBV27 with TRBJ2-7; TRBD2 aligns across 8 bases. Germline V gene sequence: CDR1 MNHEY, CDR2 SMNVEV (reference sequence). This CDR3 is 15 amino acids long. V lost 8 bases, J lost 0 bases, and 9 bases stayed unmatched. The CDR3 bases are TGTGCCAGCCGGCGCAGCGGGGGAAGCTCCTACGAGCAGTACTTC. Translating gives CASRRSGGSSYEQYF.

The chain has TRBV6-2 or TRBV6-3 and TRBJ1-1; maybe TRBD1 (5 bases). The V gene lost 4 bases and the J gene lost 6 bases, with 15 bases spanning the gap. CDR3 length: 14 amino acids. The germline CDR1 and CDR2 sequences are MNHEY and SVGEGT. Written as DNA, the CDR3 is TGTGCCAGCAGTTCTCAATCAGCAGGGTCTGAAGCTTTCTTT. This encodes CASSSQSAGSEAFF.

This chain links TRBV27 with TRBJ1-3; D perhaps matches TRBD1 (5 bases). V lost 5 bases, J lost 3 bases, and 8 bases lay in between. This CDR3 contains 13 residues. CDR1 is MNHEY and CDR2 is SMNVEV in the germline V gene (reference sequence). For the CDR3, the DNA is TGTGCCAGCAGTCCAGGGTATGGAAACACCATATATTTT. Translation gives CASSPGYGNTIYF.

The genes are TRBV13 and TRBJ1-3; tentatively, D is TRBD1 (6 bases). The CDR3 contains 17 residues. Per the germline V gene, CDR1 is PRHDT and CDR2 is FYEKMQ (reference sequence). V dropped 2 bases and J dropped 0 bases, with 14 bases sitting between them. In nucleotides, the CDR3 is TGTGCCAGCAGCTTACGTCCAGGGGCGCTCTCTGGAAACACCATATATTTT. Its translation is CASSLRPGALSGNTIYF.

The rearrangement joins TRBV6-6 to TRBJ2-1; TRBD1 agrees at 12 bases. From germline, CDR1 is MNHNY and CDR2 SVGAGI (reference sequence). The CDR3 is 16 residues long. J gave up 5 bases and V 3 bases, and 5 bases lay outside the gene matches. The CDR3 nucleotides read TGTGCCAGCAGTTATACGGGACAGGGGGCTAACAATGAGCAGTTCTTC. Protein sequence: CASSYTGQGANNEQFF.

This chain connects TRBV18 to TRBJ2-1, with 11 bases lining up with TRBD2. J was trimmed by 5 bases and V by 3 bases; bases with no gene match: 3. This CDR3 is built from 15 residues. The germline V gene has CDR1 KGHSH and CDR2 LQKENI. CDR3 residues: CASSPGLAEHNEQFF. The CDR3 coding sequence is TGTGCCAGCTCACCGGGACTAGCGGAGCACAATGAGCAGTTCTTC.